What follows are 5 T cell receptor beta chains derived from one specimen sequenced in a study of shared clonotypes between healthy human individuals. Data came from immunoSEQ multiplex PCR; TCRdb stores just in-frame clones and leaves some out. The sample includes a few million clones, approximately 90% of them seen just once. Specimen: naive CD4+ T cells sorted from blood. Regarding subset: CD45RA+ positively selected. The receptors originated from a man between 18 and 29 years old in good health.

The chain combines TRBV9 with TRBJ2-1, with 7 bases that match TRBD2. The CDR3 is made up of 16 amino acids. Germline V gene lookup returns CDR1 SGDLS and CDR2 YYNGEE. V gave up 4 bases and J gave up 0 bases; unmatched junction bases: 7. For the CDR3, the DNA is TGTGCCAGCAGCAGGGGAGGGTTCAGCTCCTACAATGAGCAGTTCTTC. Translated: CASSRGGFSSYNEQFF.

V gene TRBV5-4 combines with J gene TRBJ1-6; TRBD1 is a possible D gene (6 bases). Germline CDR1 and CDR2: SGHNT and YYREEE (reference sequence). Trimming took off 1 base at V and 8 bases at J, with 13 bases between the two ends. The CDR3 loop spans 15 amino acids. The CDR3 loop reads CASSLQGKVYSPLHF. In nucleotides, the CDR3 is TGTGCCAGCAGCTTGCAGGGGAAGGTATATTCACCCCTCCACTTT.

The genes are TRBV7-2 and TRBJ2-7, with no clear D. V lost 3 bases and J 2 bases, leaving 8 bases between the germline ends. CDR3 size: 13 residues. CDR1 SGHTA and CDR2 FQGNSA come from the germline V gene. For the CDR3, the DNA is TGTGCCAGCAGCTTCGACGGACCCTACGAGCAGTACTTC. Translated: CASSFDGPYEQYF.

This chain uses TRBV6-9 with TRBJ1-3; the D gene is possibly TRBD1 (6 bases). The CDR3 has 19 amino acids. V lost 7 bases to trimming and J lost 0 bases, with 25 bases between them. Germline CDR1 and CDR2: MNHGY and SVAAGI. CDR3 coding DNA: TGTGCCAGCATCAGACACCCCGCATTAGGGACACTCTCTGGAAACACCATATATTTT. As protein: CASIRHPALGTLSGNTIYF.

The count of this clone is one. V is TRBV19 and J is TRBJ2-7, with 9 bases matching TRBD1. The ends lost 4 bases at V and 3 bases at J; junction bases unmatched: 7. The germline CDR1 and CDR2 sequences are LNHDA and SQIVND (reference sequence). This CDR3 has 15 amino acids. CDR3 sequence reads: CASSTRQGGLYEQYF. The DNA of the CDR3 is TGTGCCAGTAGTACTCGACAGGGGGGGCTCTACGAGCAGTACTTC.